The 21 T cell receptor beta chains given below trace back to one sample, sequenced in a study of shared clonotypes between healthy human individuals. Naive CD8 cells comprised CD45RO-negative, CCR7-positively selected cells, excluding terminally differentiated effector memory CD45RA+ cells. The repertoire was sequenced with immunoSEQ multiplex PCR; TCRdb's copy has only in-frame clones and lacks some. The top ten clones hold 1.5% to 2% of a sample with about 2.2 million clones, just under 95% of them seen once. What was sequenced was naive CD8+ T cells from PBMCs. Receptors were obtained from a man aged 18 to 30 in good health. Some clones in this sample may be carry-over from other donors' samples.

The V gene is TRBV28, the J gene TRBJ1-1, with a weak D call TRBD1 (6 bases). V was clipped by 6 bases and J by 4 bases, with 15 bases between them. This CDR3 is 14 amino acids long. Germline V gene sequence: CDR1 MDHEN, CDR2 SYDVKM. The CDR3 DNA sequence: TGTGCCAGCAGCTGGGTCACAGGGCGCACTGAAGCTTTCTTT. Protein sequence: CASSWVTGRTEAFF.

V and J are TRBV5-1 and TRBJ2-3; 7 nucleotides agree with TRBD2. With V trimmed by 1 base and J by 2 bases, 7 bases remained unmatched. The CDR3 has 16 residues. In germline, CDR1 is SGHRS, CDR2 YFSETQ. Here the CDR3 reads CASSLWSSGYTDTQYF. CDR3 in DNA: TGCGCCAGCAGCTTGTGGTCTAGCGGCTACACAGATACGCAGTATTTT.

CDR3: CASSVTPAGVNEQFF. DNA for the CDR3: TGTGCCAGCAGTGTTACCCCAGCAGGGGTGAATGAGCAGTTCTTC. The chain couples TRBV25-1 to TRBJ2-1; tentative D call: TRBD1 (6 bases). Trimming pared 4 bases from V and 7 bases from J, leaving 17 bases between. The germline gives CDR1 MGHDK, CDR2 SYGVNS. The CDR3 runs to 15 residues.

This clone was counted a few times. V is TRBV14 and J is TRBJ1-2; the D is unclear. CDR1 is SGHDN and CDR2 is FVKESK in the germline V gene. V was shortened by 1 base and J by 3 bases, with 9 bases between the two germline ends. The CDR3 is made up of 14 amino acids. The CDR3 loop is CASSQVHRYYGYTF. The CDR3 DNA reads as TGTGCCAGCAGCCAAGTCCACAGATACTATGGCTACACCTTC.

The chain links TRBV28 to TRBJ1-4; weak D call: TRBD1 (5 bases). CDR3 size: 15 residues. Germline-derived CDR1 and CDR2 are MDHEN and SYDVKM. V was pared by 7 bases and J by 3 bases, with 15 bases between. The CDR3 sequence is CASNLGDRPNEKLFF. The CDR3 coding sequence is TGTGCCAGCAACTTAGGGGACCGCCCTAATGAAAAACTGTTTTTT.

V and J are TRBV7-2 and TRBJ2-4; D assignment may be TRBD1 or TRBD2 (5 bases each). The CDR3 is 16 amino acids. Between the trimmed V and J ends, which lost 2 bases and 1 base, there was a span of 12 bases. Germline V CDR1 and CDR2: SGHTA, FQGNSA. CDR3 loop: CASSLWAEGAKNIQYF. The DNA of the CDR3 is TGTGCCAGCAGCTTATGGGCCGAGGGGGCCAAAAACATTCAGTACTTC.

The chain uses TRBV29-1 and TRBJ2-1; 8 bases agree with TRBD1. The J segment lost 8 bases and the V segment lost 7 bases, leaving 10 bases of the junction unmatched. Per the germline V gene, CDR1 is SQVTM and CDR2 is ANQGSEA. There are 13 residues in the CDR3. The CDR3 is CSARQGTLHEQFF. For the CDR3, the DNA is TGCAGCGCAAGACAGGGGACTTTACATGAGCAGTTCTTC.

Note on this clone: This sample also contains other DNA sequences that code for the same CDR3. V gene TRBV27 combines with J gene TRBJ2-2; D unclear. The CDR3 loop spans 12 amino acids. The V gene's germline CDR1 is MNHEY and CDR2 SMNVEV (reference sequence). V was clipped by 3 bases and J by 6 bases, with 5 bases between them. CDR3 in DNA: TGTGCCAGCAGTTTTTATTCCGGGGAGCTGTTTTTT. Amino acids: CASSFYSGELFF.

The chain carries TRBV9 and TRBJ2-2; no clear D gene. The V end was cut by 4 bases, the J end by 8 bases, with 9 bases between. Per germline, CDR1 SGDLS and CDR2 YYNGEE. CDR3 length equals 12 residues. CDR3 in DNA: TGTGCCAGCAGCCCCCTTCCGGGGGAGCTGTTTTTT. Translated: CASSPLPGELFF.

On this clone: The identical CDR3 is also encoded by other nucleotide sequences in the sample. The chain employs TRBV28 and TRBJ1-5; D not resolved. The V gene lost 2 bases and the J gene lost 2 bases, with 10 bases spanning the gap. Germline loops: CDR1 MDHEN, CDR2 SYDVKM. The CDR3 is 15 amino acids. CDR3 nucleotides: TGTGCCAGCAGTTTAGGGCAGGCTGGCAATCAGCCCCAGCATTTT. As protein: CASSLGQAGNQPQHF.

The chain links TRBV7-9 to TRBJ1-1; D unresolved. The length of the CDR3 is 13 residues. V dropped 7 bases and J dropped 1 base, with 10 bases sitting between them. CDR1 and CDR2 from the germline V gene are SEHNR and FQNEAQ (reference sequence). The CDR3 loop is CASNPSENTEAFF. CDR3 DNA sequence: TGTGCCAGCAACCCGAGCGAGAACACTGAAGCTTTCTTT. The full variable domain, completed using reference TRBV7-9 and TRBJ1-1, is DTGVSQNPRHKITKRGQNVTFRCDPISEHNRLYWYRQTLGQGPEFLTYFQNEAQLEKSRLLSDRFSAERPKGSFSTLEIQRTEQGDSAMYLCASNPSENTEAFFGQGTRLTVV.

The chain links TRBV7-8 to TRBJ2-2; D possibly corresponds to TRBD1 (6 bases). The CDR3 length is 15 residues. Germline CDR1 reads SGHVS; CDR2 reads FQNEAQ. V was cut by 3 bases and J by 4 bases, with 12 bases left in between. CDR3 nucleotide sequence: TGTGCCAGCAGCTTCAGACGAGGGGGCACCGGGGAGCTGTTTTTT. Translating it yields CASSFRRGGTGELFF. The complete variable domain, with remaining parts taken from reference TRBV7-8 and TRBJ2-2, reads GAGVSQSPRYKVAKRGQDVALRCDPISGHVSLFWYQQALGQGPEFLTYFQNEAQLDKSGLPSDRFFAERPEGSVSTLKIQRTQQEDSAVYLCASSFRRGGTGELFFGEGSRLTVL.

This rearrangement joins TRBV7-8 to TRBJ2-5; 7 bases are a match to TRBD2. This CDR3 has 14 residues. V lost 3 bases, J lost 2 bases, and 3 bases stayed unmatched. CDR1 SGHVS and CDR2 FQNEAQ come from the germline V gene. The CDR3 DNA sequence: TGTGCCAGCAGCTTGGGACTACCACAAGAGACCCAGTACTTC. Amino acid sequence: CASSLGLPQETQYF.

The chain employs TRBV7-9 and TRBJ2-7; D possibly corresponds to TRBD1 (6 bases). Germline V lookup: CDR1 SEHNR, CDR2 FQNEAQ (reference sequence). The CDR3 runs to 14 residues. V was pared by 5 bases and J by 3 bases, with 14 bases between. CDR3 nucleotide sequence: TGTGCCAGCAGCCTAGAACCGGACAGCTACGAGCAGTACTTC. Translated, it gives CASSLEPDSYEQYF.

The rearrangement joins TRBV9 to TRBJ2-3; TRBD1 or TRBD2 may be the D gene (5 bases each). The CDR3 sequence is 15 residues long. Trimming stripped 4 bases from V and 3 bases from J, with 15 bases between. Per the germline V gene, CDR1 is SGDLS and CDR2 is YYNGEE. In nucleotides, the CDR3 is TGTGCCAGCAGCCCCCCGGTGGGGGTGACAGATACGCAGTATTTT. This encodes CASSPPVGVTDTQYF.

The V gene is TRBV10-2, the J gene TRBJ2-7; no firm D call. V lost 2 bases and J lost 3, with 11 bases in between. CDR1 is WSHSY and CDR2 is SAAADI in the germline V gene. This CDR3 is 14 amino acids long. As DNA, the CDR3 is TGCGCCAGCAGTGAGCGGCCGCGTAGCTACGAGCAGTACTTC. It is translated as CASSERPRSYEQYF.

V is TRBV13 and J is TRBJ2-2; possible D gene TRBD2, 5 bases. Germline assignment: CDR1 PRHDT and CDR2 FYEKMQ (reference sequence). Trimming took off 4 bases at V and 3 bases at J, with 15 bases between the two ends. The CDR3 is made up of 16 amino acids. This chain's CDR3 is CASSSTRGWDTGELFF. CDR3 coding DNA: TGTGCCAGCAGCTCCACCCGGGGTTGGGACACCGGGGAGCTGTTTTTT.

V gene TRBV11-2 combines with J gene TRBJ2-6, with D maybe TRBD2 (6 bases). V gave up 5 bases and J gave up 0 bases, with 17 bases separating them. Per the germline V gene, CDR1 is SGHAT and CDR2 is FQNNGV. CDR3 length: 18 amino acids. CDR3 residues: CASSPRRGSPSGANVLTF. The CDR3 nucleotides are TGTGCCAGCAGCCCACGTCGGGGGTCCCCCTCTGGGGCCAACGTCCTGACTTTC.

The chain links TRBV9 to TRBJ2-7, with D tentatively TRBD1 or TRBD2 (6 bases each). This CDR3 region has 14 residues. Germline V CDR1 and CDR2: SGDLS, YYNGEE. With 3 bases removed from V and 5 bases from J, the gap between germline ends came to 15 bases. CDR3 region: CASSAGTEGDEQYF. As DNA, the CDR3 is TGTGCCAGCAGCGCTGGGACGGAGGGGGACGAGCAGTACTTC.

V is TRBV10-3 and J is TRBJ2-5; the D is unclear. Germline V gene sequence: CDR1 ENHRY, CDR2 SYGVKD. There are 17 residues in the CDR3. The ends were cut back, 0 bases at V and 2 bases at J, with 16 bases in the middle. CDR3 residues: CAISESIRPGPQETQYF. DNA of the CDR3: TGTGCCATCAGTGAGTCAATCCGACCCGGCCCTCAAGAGACCCAGTACTTC.

A remark on this clone: At one end the junction does not follow the germline gene, possibly because of a read error. The chain has TRBV7-8 and TRBJ2-1; 9 bases map to TRBD2. This CDR3 comprises 14 residues. Germline V gene lookup returns CDR1 SGHVS and CDR2 FQNEAQ. CDR3 residues: CASSLAGSGGEQFF. CDR3 bases: TGTGCCAGCAGCCTAGCGGGAAGCGGGGGTGAGCAGTTCTTC.